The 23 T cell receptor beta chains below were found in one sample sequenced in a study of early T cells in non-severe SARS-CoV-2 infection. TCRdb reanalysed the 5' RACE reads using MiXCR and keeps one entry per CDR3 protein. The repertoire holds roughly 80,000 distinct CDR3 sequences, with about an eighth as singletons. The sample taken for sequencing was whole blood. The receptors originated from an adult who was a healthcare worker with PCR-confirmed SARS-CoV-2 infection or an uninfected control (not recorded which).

This CDR3 is CSATKVAVPPDTQYF. The CDR3 nucleotides read TGCAGTGCTACGAAAGTAGCGGTCCCCCCAGATACGCAGTATTTT. The genes are TRBV20-1 and TRBJ2-3; maybe TRBD2 (6 bases). V was cut by 4 bases and J by 4 bases, with 18 bases left in between. Looked up from germline, CDR1 is DFQATT and CDR2 is SNEGSKA (reference sequence). There are 15 residues in the CDR3.

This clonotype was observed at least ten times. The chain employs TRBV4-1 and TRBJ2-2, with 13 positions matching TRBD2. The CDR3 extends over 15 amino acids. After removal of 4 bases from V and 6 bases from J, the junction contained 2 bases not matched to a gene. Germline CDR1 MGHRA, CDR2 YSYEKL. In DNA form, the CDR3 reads TGCGCCAGCAGCCGAGGACTAGCGGGAGCCGGGGAGCTGTTTTTT. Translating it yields CASSRGLAGAGELFF.

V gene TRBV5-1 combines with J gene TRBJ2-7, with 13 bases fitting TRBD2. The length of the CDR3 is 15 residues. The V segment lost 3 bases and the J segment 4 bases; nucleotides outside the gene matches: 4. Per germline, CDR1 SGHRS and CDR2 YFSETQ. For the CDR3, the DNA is TGCGCCAGCAGCTGGACTAGCGGGAGTCGTTACGAGCAGTACTTC. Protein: CASSWTSGSRYEQYF.

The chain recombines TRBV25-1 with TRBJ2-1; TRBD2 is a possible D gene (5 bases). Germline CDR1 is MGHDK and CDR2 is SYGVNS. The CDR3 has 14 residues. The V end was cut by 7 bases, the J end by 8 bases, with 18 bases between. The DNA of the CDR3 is TGTGCCAGCACTAGCTTCTTGAGGGTCGATGAGCAGTTCTTC. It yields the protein CASTSFLRVDEQFF.

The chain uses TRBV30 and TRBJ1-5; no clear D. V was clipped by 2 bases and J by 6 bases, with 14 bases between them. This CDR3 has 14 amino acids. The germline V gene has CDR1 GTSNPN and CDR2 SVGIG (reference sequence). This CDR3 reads CAWSSGLEGQPQHF. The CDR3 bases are TGTGCCTGGAGTTCGGGCCTGGAGGGTCAGCCCCAGCATTTT. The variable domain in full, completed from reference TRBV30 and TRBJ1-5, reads SQTIHQWPATLVQPVGSPLSLECTVEGTSNPNLYWYRQAAGRGLQLLFYSVGIGQISSEVPQNLSASRPQDRQFILSSKKLLLSDSGFYLCAWSSGLEGQPQHFGDGTRLSIL.

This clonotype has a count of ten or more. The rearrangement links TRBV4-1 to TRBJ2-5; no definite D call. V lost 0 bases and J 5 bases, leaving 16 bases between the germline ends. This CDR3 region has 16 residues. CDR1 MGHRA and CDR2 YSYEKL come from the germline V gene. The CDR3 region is CASSQDLNPPAETQYF. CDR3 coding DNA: TGCGCCAGCAGCCAAGATCTGAACCCACCCGCTGAGACCCAGTACTTC.

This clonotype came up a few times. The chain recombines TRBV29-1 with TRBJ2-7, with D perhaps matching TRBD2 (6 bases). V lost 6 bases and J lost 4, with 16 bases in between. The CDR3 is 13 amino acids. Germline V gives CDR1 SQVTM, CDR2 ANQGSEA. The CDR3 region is CSVAGTPPYEQYF. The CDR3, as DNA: TGCAGCGTCGCCGGGACTCCCCCTTACGAGCAGTACTTC.

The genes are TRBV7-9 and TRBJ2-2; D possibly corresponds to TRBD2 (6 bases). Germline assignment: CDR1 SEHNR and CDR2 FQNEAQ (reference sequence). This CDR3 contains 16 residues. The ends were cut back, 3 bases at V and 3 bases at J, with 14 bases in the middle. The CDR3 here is CASSFAGTGDTGELFF. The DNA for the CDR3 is TGTGCCAGCAGCTTTGCCGGGACTGGCGACACCGGGGAGCTGTTTTTT.

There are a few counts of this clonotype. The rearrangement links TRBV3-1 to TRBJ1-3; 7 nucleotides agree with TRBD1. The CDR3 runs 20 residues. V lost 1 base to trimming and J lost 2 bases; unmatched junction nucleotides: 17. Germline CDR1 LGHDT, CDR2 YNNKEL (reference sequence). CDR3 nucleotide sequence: TGTGCCAGCAGCCAAGGCAGGGGGTATGAGCTCTCTGTTGCTGGAAACACCATATATTTT. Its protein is CASSQGRGYELSVAGNTIYF. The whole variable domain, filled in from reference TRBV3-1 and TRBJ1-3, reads DTAVSQTPKYLVTQMGNDKSIKCEQNLGHDTMYWYKQDSKKFLKIMFSYNNKELIINETVPNRFSPKSPDKAHLNLHINSLELGDSAVYFCASSQGRGYELSVAGNTIYFGEGSWLTVV.

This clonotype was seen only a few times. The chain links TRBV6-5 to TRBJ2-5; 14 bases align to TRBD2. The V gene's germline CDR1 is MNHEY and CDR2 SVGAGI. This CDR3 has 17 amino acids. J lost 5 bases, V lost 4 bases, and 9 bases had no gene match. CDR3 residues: CASSFSGTSGSGETQYF. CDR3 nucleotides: TGTGCCAGCAGTTTTTCTGGGACTAGCGGGAGTGGGGAGACCCAGTACTTC.

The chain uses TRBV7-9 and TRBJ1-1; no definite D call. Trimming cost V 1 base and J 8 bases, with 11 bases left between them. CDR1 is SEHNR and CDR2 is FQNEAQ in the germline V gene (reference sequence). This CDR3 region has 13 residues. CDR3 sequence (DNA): TGTGCCAGCAGCTTAGACACTCGGAGAGAAGCTTTCTTT. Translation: CASSLDTRREAFF.

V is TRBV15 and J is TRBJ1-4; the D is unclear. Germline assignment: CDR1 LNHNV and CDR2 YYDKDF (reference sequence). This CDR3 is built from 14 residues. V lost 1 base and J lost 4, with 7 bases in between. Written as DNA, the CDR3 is TGTGCCACCAGCAGAGCCAGTAATAATGAAAAACTGTTTTTT. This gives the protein CATSRASNNEKLFF.

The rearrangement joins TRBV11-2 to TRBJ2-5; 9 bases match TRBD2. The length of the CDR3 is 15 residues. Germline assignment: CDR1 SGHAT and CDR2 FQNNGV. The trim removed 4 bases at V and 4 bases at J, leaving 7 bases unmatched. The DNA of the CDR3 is TGTGCCAGCAGCTCTCTTGGCGGGAGGGCAGAGACCCAGTACTTC. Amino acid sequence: CASSSLGGRAETQYF.

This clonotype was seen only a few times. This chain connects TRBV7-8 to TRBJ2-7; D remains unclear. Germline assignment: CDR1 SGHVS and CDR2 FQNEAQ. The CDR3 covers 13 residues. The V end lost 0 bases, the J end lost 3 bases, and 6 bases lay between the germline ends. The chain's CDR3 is CASSLAAYYEQYF. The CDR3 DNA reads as TGTGCCAGCAGCTTAGCGGCTTACTACGAGCAGTACTTC.

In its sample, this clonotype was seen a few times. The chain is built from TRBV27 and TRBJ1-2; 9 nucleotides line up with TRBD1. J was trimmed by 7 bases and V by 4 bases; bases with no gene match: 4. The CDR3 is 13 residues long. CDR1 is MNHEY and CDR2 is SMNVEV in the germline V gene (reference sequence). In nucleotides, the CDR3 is TGTGCCAGCAGTTCTTACAGGGGGCTTGGCTACACCTTC. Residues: CASSSYRGLGYTF.

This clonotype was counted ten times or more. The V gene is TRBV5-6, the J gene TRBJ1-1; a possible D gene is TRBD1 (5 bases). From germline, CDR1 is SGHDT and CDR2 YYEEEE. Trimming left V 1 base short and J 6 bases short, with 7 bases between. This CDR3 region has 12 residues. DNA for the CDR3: TGTGCCAGCAGCTTGACAGGTTCTGAAGCTTTCTTT. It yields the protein CASSLTGSEAFF.

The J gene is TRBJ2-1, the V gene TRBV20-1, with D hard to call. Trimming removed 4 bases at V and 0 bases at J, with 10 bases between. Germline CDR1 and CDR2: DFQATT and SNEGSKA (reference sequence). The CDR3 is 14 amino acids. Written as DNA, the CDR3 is TGCAGTGCTATAACTCTGAGCTCCTACAATGAGCAGTTCTTC. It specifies CSAITLSSYNEQFF.

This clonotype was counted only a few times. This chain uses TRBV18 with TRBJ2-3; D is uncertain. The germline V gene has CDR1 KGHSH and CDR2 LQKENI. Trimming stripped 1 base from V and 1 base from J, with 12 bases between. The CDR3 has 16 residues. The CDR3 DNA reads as TGTGCCAGCTCACCACGAGATCTGGCGGGCACAGATACGCAGTATTTT. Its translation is CASSPRDLAGTDTQYF.

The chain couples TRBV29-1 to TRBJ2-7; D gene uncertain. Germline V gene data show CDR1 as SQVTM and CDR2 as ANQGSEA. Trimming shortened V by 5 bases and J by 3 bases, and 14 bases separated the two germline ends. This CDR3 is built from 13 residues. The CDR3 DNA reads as TGCAGCGTTTCCGACACCCTCCTCTACGAGCAGTACTTC. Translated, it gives CSVSDTLLYEQYF.

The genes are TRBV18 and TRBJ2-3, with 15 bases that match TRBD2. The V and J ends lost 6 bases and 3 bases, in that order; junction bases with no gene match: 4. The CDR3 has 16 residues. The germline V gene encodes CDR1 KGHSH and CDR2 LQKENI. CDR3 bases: TGTGCCAGCTCCGGACTAGCGGGAGGGCCTACAGATACGCAGTATTTT. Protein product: CASSGLAGGPTDTQYF.

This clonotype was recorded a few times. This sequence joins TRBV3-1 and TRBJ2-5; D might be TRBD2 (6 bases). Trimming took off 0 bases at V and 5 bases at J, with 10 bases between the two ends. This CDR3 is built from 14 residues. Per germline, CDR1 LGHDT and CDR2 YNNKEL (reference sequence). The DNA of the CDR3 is TGTGCCAGCAGCCAAGAAGCCGGAGGGGAGACCCAGTACTTC. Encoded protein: CASSQEAGGETQYF.

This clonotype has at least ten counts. The CDR3 region has the DNA TGTGCCAGCAGCAGGGCCGGACAGACCACAGATACGCAGTATTTT. Translated, it gives CASSRAGQTTDTQYF. The chain uses TRBV5-5 and TRBJ2-3; D perhaps matches TRBD1 (6 bases). The germline V gene has CDR1 SGHKS and CDR2 YYEKEE (reference sequence). Trimming took off 4 bases at V and 2 bases at J, with 14 bases between the two ends. The length of the CDR3 is 15 residues.

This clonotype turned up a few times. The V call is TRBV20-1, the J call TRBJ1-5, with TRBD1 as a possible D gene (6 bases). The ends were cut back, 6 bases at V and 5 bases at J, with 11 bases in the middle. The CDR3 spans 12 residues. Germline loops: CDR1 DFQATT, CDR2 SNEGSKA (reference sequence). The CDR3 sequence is CSATGWDQPQHF. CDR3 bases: TGCAGTGCCACAGGGTGGGATCAGCCCCAGCATTTT.